Reported below is one T cell receptor (beta chain). As yet, its antigen is unknown. The data belong to a study of CXCR3-negative and CXCR3-positive naive CD8 T cells. Broader study findings: Naive cells, whether CXCR3-negative or CXCR3-positive, had similar TRBV-TRBJ usage, while memory cells differed. Memory CD8+ T cell repertoires were far less diverse than both naive subsets. Partly lower CXCR3 expression followed cryopreservation, and most assays relied on fresh PBMCs. Because surface CD5 did not distinguish the naive subsets, TCR strength was inferred from TRB CDR3 properties.

With UMI labels, 5' RACE was used to prepare the TRB cDNA libraries. For each CDR3 protein, TCRdb gives one entry from its re-call of the 5' RACE reads, without DNA. The specimen's table records 35,000 to 50,000 distinct CDR3 sequences. Sequencing input: memory CD8+ T cells from blood. The clonotype comes from a human donor in good health. Some clones in this sample may be carry-over from other donors' samples.

The CDR3 reads CASRLPIGGAAGQFF. This chain connects TRBV7-9 to TRBJ2-1; TCRdb picks TRBD1, but there is no DNA to check that call. CDR1 and CDR2 (germline): SEHNR, FQNEAQ (reference sequence). This CDR3 contains 15 residues.